Sequencing of this T cell receptor (beta chain) was carried out in a study of blood T cells in healthy people across ages (dated by TCRdb to 2014 to 2015). Study-level background: In model experiments, template switching captured about one uniquely barcoded TCR beta cDNA molecule for every two T cells. Four age groups were formed from the donors: young (average approximately 17 years), middle-aged (around 40), aged (about 62) and long-lived (roughly 88). The study analyzed two additional independent replicas of 1 million unique cDNA reads from the same blood draw for two donors, one aged 18 to 29 and one aged 80 or older. Age-related changes in TCR beta repertoire diversity were measured in the study by deep sequencing normalized with unique cDNA molecular identifiers. To avoid experimental bias, donors of different ages were randomly spread across the sequencing lanes. Overall study results and their limits: Total diversity estimates from one million sequenced T cells were considered lower bounds and underestimates. Because the CMV infection status of the donors was unknown, age-related changes in expanded clonotypes may potentially have been confounded. Because profiling used bulk unsorted PBMCs, naive and antigen-experienced compartments could not be compared conclusively. Compared with the aged group, more naive CD4+ T cells, fewer expanded clones and increased TCR diversity were shown by the long-lived group, suggesting age selection. As age increased, observed TCR beta diversity per million T cells dropped in a roughly linear way, and a significant reduction was already evident by age 40. A strong correlation was found between observed TCR beta diversity and the percentage of naive T cells measured by flow cytometry.

Taken from cysteine to phenylalanine, the CDR3 has 12 residues. Here the CDR3 DNA is all that survives: 36 bases in frame from base 1. V is pared back by 5 bases and J by 8 bases, with 12 bases lying between the germline termini. CDR1 and CDR2, looked up from the germline V gene (reference sequence), are MNHNY and SVGAGI. Of note for this clonotype: The antigen it binds to is not known. No base quality information exists; no much larger clone differs at one position.

Donors were 39 systemically healthy Caucasian individuals from Russia aged roughly 6 to 100 years. About 9.1 milliliters of peripheral blood were collected from each donor into EDTA-treated Vacutainer tubes. Ficoll-Paque density-gradient centrifugation was used to isolate PBMCs, with at least 6.5 million per sample. Total RNA was extracted from PBMCs with Trizol reagent, with at least 6 micrograms obtained per sample. Naive CD45RAhigh/CD27high T cell percentages were measured by flow cytometry on a PBMC aliquot from every donor. The library was generated by 5' RACE. The sequencer listed for this sample is Illumina HiSeq 2500. A second roughly 7 to 12 cycle PCR used a sample-barcoded 5' primer and a J-beta primer mix. Each TCR beta cDNA molecule received a unique molecular identifier from a template-switch 5' adaptor carrying 12 random nucleotides. Each sample yielded at least 2.5 million CDR3-containing paired-end reads. The Mint cDNA synthesis kit, primed by a TRBC-specific oligonucleotide, was used to synthesize first-strand cDNA from all RNA. Following uracil-DNA glycosylase treatment, all cDNA underwent a first 18-cycle PCR with the universal primers M1SS and BC2_uni_R. Per the authors' processing: For normalization, 1 million high-quality reads were randomly selected from each sample, with every read carrying a distinct molecular identifier. Reads sharing molecular identifiers were discarded rather than binned into consensus sequences. MiTCR, set to a Q25 quality threshold and the strictest error-elimination algorithm, was used for CDR3 identification, clonotype clustering and error correction. A nonparametric unseen species model with Euler transformation was used to estimate a lower bound on total TCR beta diversity. TCRdb applied fastp at Q25 and MiXCR to the public reads, then kept only in-frame beta chains. Under each unique CDR3 protein, matching rows form one entry showing the most common genes and DNA. These V and J calls derive from TCRdb rather than the authors' analysis. For this sample there are roughly 1,700,000 distinct CDR3 sequences; about 30% appear just once. The ten biggest clones cover 7.7% of the sample.

The sequence was collected from a woman aged 25 to 39 in good health. In this chain, TRBV6-6 is recombined with TRBJ1-2, with the D gene call left open. The sample consisted of blood. The CDR3 loop reads CASSLQVTGYTF. In nucleotide form, the sequence is TGTGCCAGCAGTCTCCAGGTCACCGGCTACACCTTC.